This entry concerns a single TCR beta chain. The sample is drawn from a study of blood T cell repertoires in COVID-19. For the study at large: Collection of acute and convalescent COVID-19 samples took place in the United States, Italy and Spain. PBMCs, B-cell-depleted T cells, or T cells were the source of the cDNA or gDNA that made up the material.

Sequencing was performed with immunoSEQ multiplex PCR; in TCRdb, only in-frame clones are kept and a portion is missing. The sample includes some 310,000 clones, roughly nine tenths seen only once; the top ten take 2.5% to 3.5%. Germline CDR1 is SNHLY and CDR2 is FYNNEI. The CDR3 length is 12 residues. Trimming removed 6 bases from V and 5 bases from J, with 10 bases in between. The V call is TRBV2, the J call TRBJ1-1; D call uncertain. Sequenced sample: peripheral blood. The TCR originated in a young woman with COVID-19, enrolled during active disease. CDR3 residues: CASSVGRTEAFF. CDR3 nucleotide sequence: TGTGCCAGCAGCGTTGGGAGAACTGAAGCTTTCTTT. Filled out from reference TRBV2 and TRBJ1-1, the complete variable domain reads EPEVTQTPSHQVTQMGQEVILRCVPISNHLYFYWYRQILGQKVEFLVSFYNNEISEKSEIFDDQFSVERPDGSNFTLKIRSTKLEDSAMYFCASSVGRTEAFFGQGTRLTVV.